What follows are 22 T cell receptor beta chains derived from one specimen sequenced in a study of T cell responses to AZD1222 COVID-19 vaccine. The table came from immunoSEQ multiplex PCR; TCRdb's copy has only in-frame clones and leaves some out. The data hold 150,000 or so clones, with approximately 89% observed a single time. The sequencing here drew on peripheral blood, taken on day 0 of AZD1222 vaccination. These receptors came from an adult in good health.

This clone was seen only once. CDR3 protein: CASSGSYEQYF. DNA of the CDR3: TGCGCCAGCAGTGGGTCCTACGAGCAGTACTTC. The chain is built from TRBV10-2 and TRBJ2-7; no reliable D call. From germline, CDR1 is WSHSY and CDR2 SAAADI. Trimming removed 4 bases from V and 1 base from J, with 2 bases in between. The CDR3 has 11 residues.

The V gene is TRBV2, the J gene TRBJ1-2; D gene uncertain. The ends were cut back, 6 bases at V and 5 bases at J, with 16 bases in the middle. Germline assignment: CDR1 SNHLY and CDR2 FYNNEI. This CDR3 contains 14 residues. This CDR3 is CASREGFLRYGYTF. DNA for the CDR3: TGTGCCAGCAGGGAGGGATTCTTGAGATATGGCTACACCTTC.

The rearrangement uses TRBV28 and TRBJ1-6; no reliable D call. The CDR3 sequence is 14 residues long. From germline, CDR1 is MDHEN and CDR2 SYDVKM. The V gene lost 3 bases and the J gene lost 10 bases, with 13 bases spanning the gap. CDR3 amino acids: CASSFLQFGSPLHF. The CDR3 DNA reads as TGTGCCAGCAGTTTTTTACAGTTTGGATCACCCCTCCACTTT. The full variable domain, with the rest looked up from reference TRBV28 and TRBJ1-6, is DVKVTQSSRYLVKRTGEKVFLECVQDMDHENMFWYRQDPGLGLRLIYFSYDVKMKEKGDIPEGYSVSREKKERFSLILESASTNQTSMYLCASSFLQFGSPLHFGNGTRLTVT.

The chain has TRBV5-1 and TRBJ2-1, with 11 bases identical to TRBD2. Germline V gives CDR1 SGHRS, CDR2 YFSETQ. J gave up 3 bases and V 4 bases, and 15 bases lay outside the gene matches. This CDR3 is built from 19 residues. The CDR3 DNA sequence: TGCGCCAGCAGCCGAAAACCGACTAGCGGGACGGTCGGCTACAATGAGCAGTTCTTC. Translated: CASSRKPTSGTVGYNEQFF. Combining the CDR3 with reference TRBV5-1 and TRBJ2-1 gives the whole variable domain KAGVTQTPRYLIKTRGQQVTLSCSPISGHRSVSWYQQTPGQGLQFLFEYFSETQRNKGNFPGRFSGRQFSNSRSEMNVSTLELGDSALYLCASSRKPTSGTVGYNEQFFGPGTRLTVL.

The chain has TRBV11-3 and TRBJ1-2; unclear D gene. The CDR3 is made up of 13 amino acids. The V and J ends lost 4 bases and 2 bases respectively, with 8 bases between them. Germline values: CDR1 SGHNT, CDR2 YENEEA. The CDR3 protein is CASSSLGNYGYTF. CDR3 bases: TGTGCCAGCAGCTCACTAGGGAACTATGGCTACACCTTC.

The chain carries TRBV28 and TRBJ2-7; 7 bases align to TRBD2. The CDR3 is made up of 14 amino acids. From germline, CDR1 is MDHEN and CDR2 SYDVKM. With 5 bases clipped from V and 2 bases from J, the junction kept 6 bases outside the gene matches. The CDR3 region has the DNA TGTGCCAGCAGTGACGGGACTAACACCTACGAGCAGTACTTC. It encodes CASSDGTNTYEQYF.

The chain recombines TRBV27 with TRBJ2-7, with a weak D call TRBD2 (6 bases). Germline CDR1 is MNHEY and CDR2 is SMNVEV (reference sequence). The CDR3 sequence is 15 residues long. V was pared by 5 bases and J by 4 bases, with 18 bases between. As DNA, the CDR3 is TGTGCCAGCAGTCCTCTTGGGATTAGCGGATACGAGCAGTACTTC. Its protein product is CASSPLGISGYEQYF.

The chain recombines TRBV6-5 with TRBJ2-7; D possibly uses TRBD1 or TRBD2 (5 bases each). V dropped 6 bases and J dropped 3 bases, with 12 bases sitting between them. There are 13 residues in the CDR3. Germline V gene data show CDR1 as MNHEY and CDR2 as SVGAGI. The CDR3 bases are TGTGCCAGCAGCTACCGGGACGGCTACGAGCAGTACTTC. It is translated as CASSYRDGYEQYF.

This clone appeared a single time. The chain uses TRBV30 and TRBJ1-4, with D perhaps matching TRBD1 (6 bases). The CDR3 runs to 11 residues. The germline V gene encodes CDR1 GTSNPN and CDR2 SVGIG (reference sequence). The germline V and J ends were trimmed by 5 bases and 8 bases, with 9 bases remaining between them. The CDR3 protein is CAWGRGEKLFF. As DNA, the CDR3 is TGTGCCTGGGGGAGGGGGGAAAAACTGTTTTTT.

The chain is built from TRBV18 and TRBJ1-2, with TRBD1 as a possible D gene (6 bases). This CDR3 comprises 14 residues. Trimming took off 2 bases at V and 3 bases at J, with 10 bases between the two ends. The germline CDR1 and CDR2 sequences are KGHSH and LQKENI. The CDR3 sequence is CASSPGGGDYGYTF. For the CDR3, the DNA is TGTGCCAGCTCACCAGGGGGCGGTGACTATGGCTACACCTTC.

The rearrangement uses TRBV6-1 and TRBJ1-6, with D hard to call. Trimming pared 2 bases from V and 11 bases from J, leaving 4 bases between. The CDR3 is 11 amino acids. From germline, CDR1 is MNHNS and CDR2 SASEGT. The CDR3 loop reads CASSERTPLHF. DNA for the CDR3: TGTGCCAGCAGTGAACGGACACCCCTCCACTTT.

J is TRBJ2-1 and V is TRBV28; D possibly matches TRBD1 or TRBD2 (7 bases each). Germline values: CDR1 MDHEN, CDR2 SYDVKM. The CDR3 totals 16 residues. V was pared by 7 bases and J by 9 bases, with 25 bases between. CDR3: CASTSGRGRSTSEQFF. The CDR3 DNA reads TGTGCCAGCACCTCAGGGAGGGGGCGATCCACAAGTGAGCAGTTCTTC.

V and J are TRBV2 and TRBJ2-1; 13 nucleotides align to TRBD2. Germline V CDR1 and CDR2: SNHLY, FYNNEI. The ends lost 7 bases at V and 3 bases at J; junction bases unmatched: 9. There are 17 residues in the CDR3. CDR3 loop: CASNPGLAGPLYNEQFF. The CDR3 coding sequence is TGTGCCAGCAATCCGGGACTAGCGGGACCCCTCTACAATGAGCAGTTCTTC.

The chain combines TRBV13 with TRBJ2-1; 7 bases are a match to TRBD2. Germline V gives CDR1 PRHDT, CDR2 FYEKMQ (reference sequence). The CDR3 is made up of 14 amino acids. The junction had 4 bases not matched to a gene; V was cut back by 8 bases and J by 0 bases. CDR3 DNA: TGTGCCAGCTCGGGACTATCCTCCTACAATGAGCAGTTCTTC. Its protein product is CASSGLSSYNEQFF.

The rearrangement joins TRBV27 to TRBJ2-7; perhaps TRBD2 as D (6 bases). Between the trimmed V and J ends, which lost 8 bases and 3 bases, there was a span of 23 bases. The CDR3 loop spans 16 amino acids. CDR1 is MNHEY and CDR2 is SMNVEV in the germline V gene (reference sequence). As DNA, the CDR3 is TGTGCCAGCCCGCCATGGTGGAGGGGTAACAACTACGAGCAGTACTTC. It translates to CASPPWWRGNNYEQYF.

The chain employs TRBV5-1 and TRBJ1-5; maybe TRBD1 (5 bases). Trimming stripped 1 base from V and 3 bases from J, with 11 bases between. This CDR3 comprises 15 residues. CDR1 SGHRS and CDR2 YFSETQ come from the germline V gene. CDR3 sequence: CASSLQGEDNQPQHF. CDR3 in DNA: TGCGCCAGCAGCTTGCAGGGCGAAGACAATCAGCCCCAGCATTTT.

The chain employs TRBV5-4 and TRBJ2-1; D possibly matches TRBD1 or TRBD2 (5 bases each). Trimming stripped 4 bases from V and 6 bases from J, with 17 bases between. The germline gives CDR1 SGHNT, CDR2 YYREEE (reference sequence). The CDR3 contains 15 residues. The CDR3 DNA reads TGTGCCAGCAGCCCCGGGACCTTTTTTGGCAATGAGCAGTTCTTC. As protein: CASSPGTFFGNEQFF.

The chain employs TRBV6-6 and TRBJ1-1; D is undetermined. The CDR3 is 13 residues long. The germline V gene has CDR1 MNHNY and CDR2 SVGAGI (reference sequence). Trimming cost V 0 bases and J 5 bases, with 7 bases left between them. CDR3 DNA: TGTGCCAGCAGTTACTCGATTCAGACTGAAGCTTTCTTT. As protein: CASSYSIQTEAFF.

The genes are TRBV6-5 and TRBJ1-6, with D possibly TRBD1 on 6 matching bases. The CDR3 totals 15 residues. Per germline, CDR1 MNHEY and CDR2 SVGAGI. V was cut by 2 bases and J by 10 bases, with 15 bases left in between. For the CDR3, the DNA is TGTGCCAGCAGTTACGTACGGGGGGGCGCCTCACCCCTCCACTTT. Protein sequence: CASSYVRGGASPLHF.

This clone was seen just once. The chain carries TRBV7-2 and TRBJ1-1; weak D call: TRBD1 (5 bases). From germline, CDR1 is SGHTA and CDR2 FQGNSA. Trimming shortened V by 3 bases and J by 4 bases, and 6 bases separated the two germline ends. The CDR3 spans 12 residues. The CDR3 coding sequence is TGTGCCAGCAGCTTCCAGGGCACTGAAGCTTTCTTT. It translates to CASSFQGTEAFF.

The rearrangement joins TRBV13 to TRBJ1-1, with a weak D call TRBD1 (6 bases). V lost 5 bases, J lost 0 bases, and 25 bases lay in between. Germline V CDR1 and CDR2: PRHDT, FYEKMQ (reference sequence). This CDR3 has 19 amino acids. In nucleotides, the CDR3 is TGTGCCAGCAGCCGAAGGGGGTTCGGAATAAGCAGCATGAACACTGAAGCTTTCTTT. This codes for CASSRRGFGISSMNTEAFF.

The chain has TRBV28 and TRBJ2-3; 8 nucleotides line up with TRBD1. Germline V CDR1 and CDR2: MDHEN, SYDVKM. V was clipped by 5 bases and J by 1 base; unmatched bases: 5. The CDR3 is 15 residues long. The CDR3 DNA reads TGTGCCAGCAGTCCGACAGGGGTTGGCACAGATACGCAGTATTTT. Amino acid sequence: CASSPTGVGTDTQYF.